Listed below are T cell receptor beta chains from one sample, sequenced in a study of T cells of healthy individuals. In TCRdb, the 5' RACE reads were re-called with MiXCR into one record per CDR3 protein. The sample carries about 96,000 distinct CDR3 sequences, 15% to 20% recorded once. These receptors all stem from a human donor in good health. The CDR3 runs from the conserved cysteine through the conserved F or W. Fields, in order: V gene, D gene, J gene, CDR3 length, clone size, CDR3 protein, CDR3 DNA. D genes are given only for firm matches. Not every row has a clone size; where given, it reads once, few, many or a size class.

TRBV20-1	.	TRBJ2-7	12	few	CTNQPSSYEQYF	TGCACTAACCAGCCGAGCTCCTACGAGCAGTACTTC
TRBV20-1	.	TRBJ1-2	15	.	CSAHGQPRSYYGYTF	TGCAGTGCTCACGGACAGCCCAGGAGCTACTATGGCTACACCTTC
TRBV18	.	TRBJ2-7	14	few	CASSPPSGYHEQYF	TGTGCCAGCTCACCACCCTCAGGGTACCACGAGCAGTACTTC
TRBV27	TRBD2	TRBJ2-3	14	few	CASGSGILDDTQYF	TGTGCCAGCGGTAGCGGGATTCTGGACGATACGCAGTATTTT
TRBV28	.	TRBJ1-6	15	few	CASLSRGPSNSPLHF	TGTGCCAGCCTCTCCCGGGGACCCTCAAATTCACCCCTCCACTTT
TRBV7-9	TRBD1	TRBJ1-5	15	few	CASSLGQGDNQPQHF	TGTGCCAGCAGCCTCGGACAGGGTGACAATCAGCCCCAGCATTTT
TRBV20-1	.	TRBJ1-1	17	many	CSASRLRWEGLGTEAFF	TGCAGTGCTAGCCGTTTGCGCTGGGAGGGTCTGGGCACTGAAGCTTTCTTT
TRBV28	TRBD1	TRBJ1-6	15	.	CASSPGGSYNSPLHF	TGTGCCAGCAGTCCAGGGGGTTCCTATAATTCACCCCTCCACTTT
TRBV11-2	.	TRBJ2-7	16	many	CASSLDWIGVGHEQYF	TGTGCCAGCAGCTTAGATTGGATAGGCGTGGGCCACGAGCAGTACTTC
TRBV20-1	.	TRBJ1-6	18	.	CSAREGGAGAFSYSPLHF	TGCAGTGCTAGAGAGGGAGGGGCGGGGGCCTTTTCCTATTCACCCCTCCACTTT
TRBV4-2	TRBD2	TRBJ2-5	17	few	CASSQDLSGRGQETQYF	TGTGCCAGCAGCCAAGACTTAAGCGGGAGGGGCCAAGAGACCCAGTACTTC
TRBV20-1	.	TRBJ1-1	12	.	CSAPGPNTEAFF	TGCAGTGCTCCAGGCCCGAACACTGAAGCTTTCTTT
TRBV5-6	.	TRBJ2-2	15	few	CASSAGLTNTGELFF	TGTGCCAGCAGCGCCGGACTTACGAACACCGGGGAGCTGTTTTTT
TRBV20-1	TRBD1	TRBJ2-4	16	few	CSARGQGILAKNIQYF	TGCAGTGCTAGGGGACAGGGGATTCTAGCCAAAAACATTCAGTACTTC
TRBV5-6	.	TRBJ2-7	12	many	CASSLGYYEQYF	TGTGCCAGCAGCTTGGGGTACTACGAGCAGTACTTC
TRBV7-2	TRBD2	TRBJ2-2	15	few	CASSLVGLEAGELFF	TGTGCCAGCAGCTTAGTGGGACTAGAGGCCGGGGAGCTGTTTTTT
TRBV5-5	TRBD2	TRBJ2-1	19	many	CASSSNSGSWYGSYNEQFF	TGTGCCAGCAGCTCTAACAGCGGGAGTTGGTATGGGTCCTACAATGAGCAGTTCTTC
TRBV5-6	.	TRBJ2-3	15	many	CASSFRRTGADTQYF	TGTGCCAGCAGCTTCCGACGGACCGGCGCAGATACGCAGTATTTT
TRBV7-2	TRBD2	TRBJ2-1	15	few	CASRQHSGGAEEQFF	TGTGCCAGCAGGCAACATAGCGGGGGGGCGGAGGAGCAGTTCTTC
TRBV4-3	.	TRBJ2-2	17	.	CASSLMMRGPNTGELFF	TGCGCCAGCAGCCTGATGATGCGGGGGCCGAACACCGGGGAGCTGTTTTTT
TRBV7-6	TRBD1	TRBJ1-2	14	many	CASSLEQGSYGYTF	TGTGCCAGCAGCTTAGAACAGGGGAGCTATGGCTACACCTTC
TRBV5-1	.	TRBJ2-2	16	.	CASSLSGTSNTGELFF	TGCGCCAGCAGCCTCTCCGGGACCTCGAACACCGGGGAGCTGTTTTTT
TRBV10-1	.	TRBJ1-5	11	.	CASTVRQPQHF	TGCGCCAGCACGGTTCGTCAGCCCCAGCATTTT
TRBV20-1	.	TRBJ2-4	15	few	CSAREGGEAKNIQYF	TGCAGTGCCCGAGAGGGAGGCGAAGCCAAAAACATTCAGTACTTC
TRBV7-2	TRBD1	TRBJ2-2	16	few	CASSYRRTGNVGELFF	TGTGCCAGCAGCTATAGACGGACAGGGAATGTAGGGGAGCTGTTTTTT
TRBV6-2/TRBV6-3	.	TRBJ1-5	15	few	CASSRALRNNQPQHF	TGTGCCAGCAGCCGGGCCTTGAGAAACAATCAGCCCCAGCATTTT
TRBV24-1	.	TRBJ2-1	16	.	CATSDFREFQNNEQFF	TGTGCCACCAGTGATTTTCGGGAGTTTCAGAACAATGAGCAGTTCTTC
TRBV20-1	TRBD2	TRBJ2-1	15	.	CSARDGGRAVDEQFF	TGCAGTGCTAGAGACGGCGGGAGGGCCGTAGATGAGCAGTTCTTC
TRBV3-1	.	TRBJ2-7	14	few	CASSQYQAVSEQYF	TGTGCCAGCAGCCAATACCAGGCGGTCAGCGAGCAGTACTTC
TRBV24-1	.	TRBJ1-2	14	.	CATSDSDRTRGYTF	TGTGCCACCAGTGATTCGGACCGTACCCGTGGCTACACCTTC
TRBV20-1	.	TRBJ1-4	16	many	CSAREWGGGRNEKLFF	TGCAGTGCTAGAGAGTGGGGGGGAGGCCGTAATGAAAAACTGTTTTTT
TRBV19	.	TRBJ2-2	15	many	CASKVGQGFGGELFF	TGTGCCAGTAAAGTGGGGCAGGGGTTCGGCGGGGAGCTGTTTTTT
TRBV4-3	.	TRBJ2-1	16	many	CASSQEEGAYYNEQFF	TGCGCCAGCAGCCAAGAGGAGGGGGCCTACTACAATGAGCAGTTCTTC
TRBV12-3/TRBV12-4	.	TRBJ1-5	15	.	CASSFDGGDNQPQHF	TGTGCCAGCAGTTTCGACGGTGGGGACAATCAGCCCCAGCATTTT
TRBV20-1	TRBD2	TRBJ2-1	15	few	CSAVSGTSGRGEQFF	TGCAGTGCTGTTTCCGGGACTAGCGGGAGAGGTGAGCAGTTCTTC
TRBV7-2	TRBD2	TRBJ2-5	18	.	CASNHPGLAGGRSETQYF	TGTGCCAGCAACCATCCGGGACTAGCGGGGGGGCGGTCAGAGACCCAGTACTTC
TRBV7-2	TRBD2	TRBJ2-5	17	many	CASSLGRGGRKQETQYF	TGTGCCAGCAGCTTAGGGCGGGGGGGCCGTAAGCAAGAGACCCAGTACTTC
TRBV5-4	TRBD1	TRBJ1-2	15	few	CASSLTGAAAGGYTF	TGTGCCAGCAGCTTGACAGGGGCCGCAGCGGGAGGCTACACCTTC
TRBV27	TRBD1	TRBJ1-2	17	many	CASSGSGTGGRPYGYTF	TGTGCCAGCAGTGGATCCGGGACAGGGGGCAGACCCTATGGCTACACCTTC
TRBV28	.	TRBJ1-5	15	many	CASSSYGGAGQPQHF	TGTGCCAGCAGTTCCTATGGGGGGGCTGGTCAGCCCCAGCATTTT
TRBV7-2	.	TRBJ2-5	14	few	CASSSRWGQETQYF	TGTGCCAGCAGCTCCCGGTGGGGGCAAGAGACCCAGTACTTC
TRBV19	.	TRBJ1-5	15	many	CASSIDGTGGQPQHF	TGTGCCAGTAGTATAGATGGGACGGGCGGGCAGCCCCAGCATTTT
TRBV28	TRBD2	TRBJ2-3	18	.	CASSLSAGDVLSTDTQYF	TGTGCCAGCAGTTTAAGTGCGGGAGACGTTTTGAGCACAGATACGCAGTATTTT